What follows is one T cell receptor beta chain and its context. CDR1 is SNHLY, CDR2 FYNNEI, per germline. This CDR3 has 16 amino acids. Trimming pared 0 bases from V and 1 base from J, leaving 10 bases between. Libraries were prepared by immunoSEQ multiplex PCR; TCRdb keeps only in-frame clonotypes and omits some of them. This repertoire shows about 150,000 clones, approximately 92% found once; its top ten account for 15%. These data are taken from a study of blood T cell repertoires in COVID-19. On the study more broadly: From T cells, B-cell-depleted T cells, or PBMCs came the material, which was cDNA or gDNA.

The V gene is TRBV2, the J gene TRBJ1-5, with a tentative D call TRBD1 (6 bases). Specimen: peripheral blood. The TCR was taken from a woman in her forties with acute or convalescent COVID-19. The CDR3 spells CASSEADRLSNQPQHF. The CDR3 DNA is TGTGCCAGCAGTGAAGCGGACAGACTGAGCAATCAGCCCCAGCATTTT.